Listed below are T cell receptor beta chains from one sample, sequenced in a study of blood T cell repertoires in COVID-19. TCRdb's table, derived via immunoSEQ multiplex PCR, lists solely in-frame clones and lacks some. The sample yields approximately 350,000 clones, around 90% seen once. Sequencing was performed on peripheral blood. The source is a man aged 35-49 years with acute or convalescent COVID-19. The conserved cysteine and the conserved F or W are not part of the CDR3 here.

v_call	j_call	cdr3_aa
TRBV6-2/TRBV6-3	TRBJ2-7	ASSSPGGREQY
TRBV28	TRBJ2-3	ASSFLLAGDGGYSTDTQY
TRBV18	TRBJ2-3	ASSLSVTGALQY
TRBV27	TRBJ2-7	ASSRLAGGEQY
TRBV5-4	TRBJ2-3	ASSVGLAVQTDTQY
TRBV3-1/TRBV3-2	TRBJ2-7	ASSQIIDEQY
TRBV4-1	TRBJ2-1	ASSQALTREVNEQF
TRBV30	TRBJ2-3	AWSPTSGSPDTQY
TRBV12-3/TRBV12-4	TRBJ1-2	ASSGQGYGYT
TRBV5-8	TRBJ1-2	ASSSYRADGYT
TRBV5-4	TRBJ1-1	ASSSGGPFGSEAF
TRBV6-5	TRBJ2-5	ASSSNPGDRGETQY
TRBV7-3	TRBJ2-6	ASSPGGSGANVLT
TRBV6-1	TRBJ2-2	ASSDSRAGGELF
TRBV14	TRBJ2-1	ASSLVSGWSSYNEQF
TRBV5-4	TRBJ1-4	ASQGDSGQGTGKLF
TRBV9	TRBJ1-1	ASSVASSTEAF
TRBV5-1	TRBJ1-3	ASSLGGSGNTIY
TRBV27	TRBJ1-5	ASSSGTGGDQPQH
TRBV19	TRBJ1-4	ASSITGRVGEKLF
TRBV9	TRBJ2-1	ASSASGVGYNEQF
TRBV29-1	TRBJ2-1	SVEDWAAGGPNYNEQF
TRBV9	TRBJ1-2	ASSVGEGGYT
TRBV9	TRBJ1-6	ASSTRGTGNNSPLH
TRBV7-3	TRBJ2-7	ASKRGGTPNSYEQY
TRBV12-3/TRBV12-4	TRBJ2-1	ASSLAAGQQF
TRBV19	TRBJ1-2	ASSIGFTGGSYGYT
TRBV23-1	TRBJ1-1	ASSHYGWRTGPTEAF
TRBV7-2	TRBJ2-7	ASSRTGSLYEQY
TRBV27	TRBJ2-1	ASSLSRQGAHNEQF
TRBV6-2/TRBV6-3	TRBJ1-5	ASSYTGSVNQPQH
TRBV7-6	TRBJ1-3	ASSLGTGNLVAGNTIY
TRBV5-1	TRBJ2-3	ASSDEGTSSHGTDTQY
TRBV7-9	TRBJ2-1	ASSLGGGGAYNEQF
TRBV19	TRBJ1-2	ASSRTRTGTNYGYT
TRBV30	TRBJ1-5	AWSGGPDQPQH
TRBV11-1	TRBJ2-3	ASIGRGGPSTDTQY
TRBV6-6	TRBJ1-3	ATYGLDGNTIY
TRBV2	TRBJ1-2	ASSERGQSDLYGYT
TRBV7-9	TRBJ2-1	ASSLSTGDNEQF